This T cell receptor beta chain was identified in a study of regulatory T cells in long-lasting Graves disease. Study at large: Under 3 months of antithyroid drugs had been taken by newly diagnosed Graves' patients. Findings of the study overall: Among the persistent patients, some 2,900 public clonotypes were shared, more than the approximately 1,000 shared among new patients.

This clonotype was found many times. The antigen is not known. Germline V gene lookup returns CDR1 SGHAT and CDR2 FQNNGV. The germline V and J ends were trimmed by 11 bases and 12 bases, with 14 bases remaining between them. There are 10 residues in the CDR3. Investigators prepared the TCR beta libraries by applying iRepertoire HTBI primers and Arm-PCR of CDR3 regions. In the authors' methods: Looking across samples, the authors found approximately 60 TRBV and 15 or so TRBJ segments. TCRdb reanalysed the multiplex PCR reads using MiXCR and keeps one entry per CDR3 protein. These V and J calls derive from TCRdb rather than the authors' analysis. The profile shows roughly 420,000 distinct CDR3 sequences, around 15% of them singletons. Indicated time point: newly diagnosed GD, antithyroid drugs for less than 3 months. From PBMCs, RNA was extracted and then used to make the TCR library. The sample was also reused in another study, on T cells in Graves' hyperthyroidism and ophthalmopathy. That study reports: Patients with uncontrolled infections, other autoimmune diseases, pregnancy or lactation were excluded.

The material sequenced was peripheral blood mononuclear cells (PBMCs), taken at new diagnosis, from a patient treated with antithyroid drugs. The sequence was collected from a woman aged 25 to 39 with Graves disease. This chain links TRBV11-2 with TRBJ2-1; no reliable D call. CDR3 DNA sequence: TGTGCCCCCCGCCCTAAAGGGCAGTTCTTC. Encoded protein: CAPRPKGQFF. Full variable domain (rest looked up from reference TRBV11-2 and TRBJ2-1): EAGVAQSPRYKIIEKRQSVAFWCNPISGHATLYWYQQILGQGPKLLIQFQNNGVVDDSQLPKDRFSAERLKGVDSTLKIQPAKLEDSAVYLCAPRPKGQFFGPGTRLTVL.